The subject of this entry is one T cell receptor (beta chain). Its antigen is still unknown. The data stem from a study of graft-versus-host responses after intestinal transplantation. Study as a whole: Recipients got multivisceral, liver-intestinal, or isolated intestinal transplants.

Clones were sequenced by immunoSEQ multiplex PCR, and TCRdb holds only the in-frame ones, with some missing. Of tens of thousands of clones in the sample, 92% were seen once. Sequenced here: unstimulated CD4+ T cells sorted from spleen or lymph node cells, sampled before intestinal transplant. The receptor's source is a human donor who received an intestinal transplant.

This CDR3 reads CASSERGLGYNEQFF. The CDR3 DNA sequence: TGTGCCAGCAGTGAAAGGGGACTGGGTTACAATGAGCAGTTCTTC. V is TRBV2 and J is TRBJ2-1; possible D gene TRBD2, 6 bases. This CDR3 has 15 amino acids. V was cut by 2 bases and J by 4 bases, with 12 bases left in between. CDR1 and CDR2 (germline): SNHLY, FYNNEI.